This record covers a single T cell receptor (beta chain). This entry is derived from a study of T cell responses to AZD1222 COVID-19 vaccine. Using immunoSEQ multiplex PCR, the repertoire was profiled, and TCRdb retains in-frame clones only, with some absent. The table lists 82,000 or so clones, approximately 90% of them singletons. Per germline, CDR1 MNHEY and CDR2 SVGAGI. The CDR3 contains 13 residues. V dropped 4 bases and J dropped 5 bases, with 9 bases sitting between them. The TCR was taken from an adult in good health. Sequencing was performed on peripheral blood, taken on day 0 of AZD1222 vaccination. V is TRBV6-5 and J is TRBJ1-3; a possible D gene is TRBD1 (5 bases). Written as DNA, the CDR3 is TGTGCCAGCAGTTTCAGGGCTAGAAACACCATATATTTT. This encodes CASSFRARNTIYF.